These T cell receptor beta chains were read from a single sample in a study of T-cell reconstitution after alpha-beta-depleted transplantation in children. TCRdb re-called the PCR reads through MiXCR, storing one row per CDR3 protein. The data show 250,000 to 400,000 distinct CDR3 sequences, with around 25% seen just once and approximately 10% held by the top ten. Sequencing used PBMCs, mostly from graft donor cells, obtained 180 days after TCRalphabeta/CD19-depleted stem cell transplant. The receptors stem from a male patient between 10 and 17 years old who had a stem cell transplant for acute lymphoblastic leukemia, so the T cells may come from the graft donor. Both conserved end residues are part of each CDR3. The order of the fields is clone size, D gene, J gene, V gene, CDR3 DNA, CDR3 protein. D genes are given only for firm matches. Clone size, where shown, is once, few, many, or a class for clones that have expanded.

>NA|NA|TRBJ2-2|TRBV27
TGTGCGACGGGACCCTACACCGGGGAGCTGTTTTTT
CATGPYTGELFF
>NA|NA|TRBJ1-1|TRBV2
TGTGCCAGCAGCCAAATAAGGGGCACTGAAGCTTTCTTT
CASSQIRGTEAFF
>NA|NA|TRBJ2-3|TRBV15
TGTGCCACCGCGGTTTTAGCTAGCACAGATACGCAGTATTTT
CATAVLASTDTQYF
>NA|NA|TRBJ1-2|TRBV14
TGTGCCAGCAGCCAATACGGGCCGAACTATGGCTACACCTTC
CASSQYGPNYGYTF
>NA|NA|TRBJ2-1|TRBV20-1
TGCAGTGCTAGGGGGAGGCGTGTGTACAATGAGCAGTTCTTC
CSARGRRVYNEQFF
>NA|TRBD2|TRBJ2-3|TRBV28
TGTGCCAGCAGTTTATGGGCCGGGAGGACTCGCACAGATACGCAGTATTTT
CASSLWAGRTRTDTQYF
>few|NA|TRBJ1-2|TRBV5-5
TGTGCCAGCAGCTTGACGGCGGAGATCTATGGCTACACCTTC
CASSLTAEIYGYTF
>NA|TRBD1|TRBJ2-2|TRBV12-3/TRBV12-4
TGTGCCAGCAGCTACGGACAGGGGAGCGGAAACACCGGGGAGCTGTTTTTT
CASSYGQGSGNTGELFF
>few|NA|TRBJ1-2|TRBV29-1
TGCAGCGTTGATGGGGGCTCTCGCGGGGGCTACACCTTC
CSVDGGSRGGYTF
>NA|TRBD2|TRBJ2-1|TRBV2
TGTGCCAGCAGCGCATCGGCAGGACTAGCGAGCAATGAGCAGTTCTTC
CASSASAGLASNEQFF
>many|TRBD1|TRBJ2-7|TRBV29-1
TGCAGCGCAAGACAGGGGCCCTCCTACGAGCAGTACTTC
CSARQGPSYEQYF
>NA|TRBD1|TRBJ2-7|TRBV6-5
TGTGCCAGCAGTTATCAGGGGGCAAAAAACGAGCAGTACTTC
CASSYQGAKNEQYF
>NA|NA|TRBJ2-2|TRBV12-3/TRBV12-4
TGTGCCAGCAGTGCCGGGGTCTCGGGCACCGGGGAGCTGTTTTTT
CASSAGVSGTGELFF
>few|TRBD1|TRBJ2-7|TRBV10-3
TGTGCCATCAAGCTGACAGGGGGAAGTTACGAGCAGTACTTC
CAIKLTGGSYEQYF
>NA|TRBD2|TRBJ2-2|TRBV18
TGTGCCAGCTCACCAGGGGTAGCGGGGACGAACACCGGGGAGCTGTTTTTT
CASSPGVAGTNTGELFF
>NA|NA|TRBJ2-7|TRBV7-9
TGTGCCAGCAGCTTATACCCTACCTACGAGCAGTACTTC
CASSLYPTYEQYF
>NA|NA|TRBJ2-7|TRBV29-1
TGCAGCGTTGGGGGGCCCGCCGGGTACGAGCAGTACTTC
CSVGGPAGYEQYF
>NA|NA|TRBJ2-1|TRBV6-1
TGTGCCAGCTGGGGTCCGGGCACGAGCTCCTACAATGAGCAGTTCTTC
CASWGPGTSSYNEQFF
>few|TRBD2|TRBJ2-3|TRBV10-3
TGTGCCATCAACGGGGGGACTAGCGGCCTGGGGGATACGCAGTATTTT
CAINGGTSGLGDTQYF
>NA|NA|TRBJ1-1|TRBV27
TGTGCCAGCAGTTCGCCAGGGTACACTGAAGCTTTCTTT
CASSSPGYTEAFF
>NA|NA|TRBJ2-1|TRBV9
TGTGCCAGCAGCGCCCCCCCGGAAAGTCCCCTAATGAGCCTGTTCTTC
CASSAPPESPLMSLFF
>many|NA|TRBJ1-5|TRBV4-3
TGCGCCAGCAGCTCCCGACGGAGCAATCAGCCCCAGCATTTT
CASSSRRSNQPQHF
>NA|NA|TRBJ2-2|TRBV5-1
TGCGCCAGCAGCCAGGGACATAGGGACACCGGGGAGCTGTTTTTT
CASSQGHRDTGELFF
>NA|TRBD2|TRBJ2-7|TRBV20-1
TGCAGTGCCGGACTAGCGGAAATATCCTACGAGCAGTACTTC
CSAGLAEISYEQYF
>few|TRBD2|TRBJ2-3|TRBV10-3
TGTGCCATCAGTGAGTCGGTAGGGACTAGCGCGGCCACAGATACGCAGTATTTT
CAISESVGTSAATDTQYF
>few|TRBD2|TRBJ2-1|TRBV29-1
TGCAGCGTTGGGACTAGCGGGGTTTTTTACAATGAGCAGTTCTTC
CSVGTSGVFYNEQFF
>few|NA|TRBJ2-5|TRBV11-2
TGTGCCAGCAGCTTGTATCTGTTCCAAGAGACCCAGTACTTC
CASSLYLFQETQYF
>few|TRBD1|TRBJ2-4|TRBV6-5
TGTGCCAGCAGTTTCTTAGGGGGCGCCAAAAACATTCAGTACTTC
CASSFLGGAKNIQYF
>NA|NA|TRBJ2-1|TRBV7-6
TGTGCCAGCAGCTTTCTTGAGACTAGCAATGAGCAGTTCTTC
CASSFLETSNEQFF
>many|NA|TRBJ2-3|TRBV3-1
TGTGCCAGCAGCCATTTGGCCGATACGCAGTATTTT
CASSHLADTQYF
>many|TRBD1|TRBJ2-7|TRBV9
TGTGCCAGCAGCGTAGGGACAGGGCTAAACTACGAGCAGTACTTC
CASSVGTGLNYEQYF
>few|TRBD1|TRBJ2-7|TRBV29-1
TGCAGCGTTGAACGGGACAGGGGGCGCGAGCAGTACTTC
CSVERDRGREQYF
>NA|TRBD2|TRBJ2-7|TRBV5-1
TGCGCCAGCAGCTCTTTGTTTACGCGGACTAGCGGGAGCTATCGAGACGAGCAGTACTTC
CASSSLFTRTSGSYRDEQYF
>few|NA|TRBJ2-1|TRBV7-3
TGTGCCAGCAGCTTAATAGGGCCCCTGGGGAATGAGCAGTTCTTC
CASSLIGPLGNEQFF
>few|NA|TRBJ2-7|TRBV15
TGTGCCACCAGCAGAGATTACTTTTCCTACGAGCAGTACTTC
CATSRDYFSYEQYF
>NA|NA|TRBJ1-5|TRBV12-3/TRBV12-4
TGTGCCAGCAGTTTAGCGCGGGGAGGGTATCAGCCCCAGCATTTT
CASSLARGGYQPQHF
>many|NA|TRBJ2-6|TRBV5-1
TGCGCCAGCAGCCCGGAGTCAGGGCCGCGCTCTGGGGCCAACGTCCTGACTTTC
CASSPESGPRSGANVLTF
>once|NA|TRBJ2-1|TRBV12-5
TGTGCTAGTGGTTCCCGTTCTCAGGGGTCCCCCTACAATGAGCAGTTCTTC
CASGSRSQGSPYNEQFF
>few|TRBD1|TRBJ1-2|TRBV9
TGTGCCAGCAGCGCCGACAGGGGGCCCATCTATGGCTACACCTTC
CASSADRGPIYGYTF
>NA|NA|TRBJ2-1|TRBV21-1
TGTGCCAGCCTGTTAGCTAGTGAGCAGTTCTTC
CASLLASEQFF
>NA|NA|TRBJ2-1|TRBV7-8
TGTGCCAGCAGCTTACAGTCCAGTCCTGTGTACAATGAGCAGTTCTTC
CASSLQSSPVYNEQFF
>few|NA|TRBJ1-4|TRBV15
TGTGCCACCAGCAGGATTGGGGAACTAAAAGCTAATGAAAAACTGTTTTTT
CATSRIGELKANEKLFF
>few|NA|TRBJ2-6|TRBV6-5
TGTGCCAGCAGTTACGACGCAGGGGCTGGGGCCAACGTCCTGACTTTC
CASSYDAGAGANVLTF
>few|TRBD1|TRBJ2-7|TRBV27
TGTGCCAGCAGTCGGGACAGGGTGGCCTACGAGCAGTACTTC
CASSRDRVAYEQYF
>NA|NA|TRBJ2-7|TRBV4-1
TGCGCCAGCAGCCAAGTAGGGTGGGACTACGAGCAGTACTTC
CASSQVGWDYEQYF
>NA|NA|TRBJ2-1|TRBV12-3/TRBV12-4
TGTGCCAGCAGTTTGCGGACCTACAATGAGCAGTTCTTC
CASSLRTYNEQFF
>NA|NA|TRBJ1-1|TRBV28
TGTGCCAGCAGGCCCTATGCCCTCCGGGACAAAGTAAACACTGAAGCTTTCTTT
CASRPYALRDKVNTEAFF
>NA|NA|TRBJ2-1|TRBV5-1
TGCGCCAGCAGCCGTCTCGGGGGCGATGAGCAGTTCTTC
CASSRLGGDEQFF